These T cell receptor beta chains were read from a single sample in a study of post-analysis software for immune sequencing data. TCRdb reprocessed the PCR reads with MiXCR, giving one entry per CDR3 protein. The table has about 400,000 distinct CDR3 sequences, around a third seen once. The specimen was blood. The receptors stem from a girl aged 10-17 years with multiple sclerosis. CDR3s include the opening cysteine and the closing phenylalanine or tryptophan. D genes are given only for firm matches. The size of a clone is reported for some rows only, either as once, few or many, or as a class for expanded clones.

J gene,clone size,V gene,D gene,CDR3 DNA,CDR3 protein
TRBJ2-4,-,TRBV20-1,-,TGCATTGCTAGACCTCAGGGGTGGGGGAACATTCAGTACTTC,CIARPQGWGNIQYF
TRBJ1-2,-,TRBV3-1,-,TGTGCCAGTGGAACGGGTCTCTATGGCTACACCTTC,CASGTGLYGYTF
TRBJ2-7,few,TRBV5-1,-,TGCGCCAGCAGCTTGGGATGGACCGCAACGGACGAGCAGTACTTC,CASSLGWTATDEQYF
TRBJ2-2,-,TRBV2,TRBD1,TGTGCCAGCAGTGAGGGACAGGGGGACACCGGGGAGCTGTTTTTT,CASSEGQGDTGELFF
TRBJ1-2,-,TRBV20-1,TRBD1,TGCAGTGCTATCCCTTTGACAGGGAGCATCGACTATGGCTACACCTTC,CSAIPLTGSIDYGYTF
TRBJ2-1,few,TRBV4-2,TRBD2,TGTGCCAGCAGCCCGCGACTAGCGGGGGACAATGAGCAGTTCTTC,CASSPRLAGDNEQFF
TRBJ1-2,-,TRBV6-9,TRBD1,TGTGCCACCCCCCGCAATACAGGGGGCGAGAATGGCTACACCTTC,CATPRNTGGENGYTF
TRBJ2-5,-,TRBV24-1,TRBD2,TGTGCCACCAGTGATTTGAGGCGGGGGGTAAAGGGCCAAGAGACCCAGTACTTC,CATSDLRRGVKGQETQYF
TRBJ2-5,few,TRBV7-9,-,TGTGCCAGCCGGGCGGGAGAGACCCAGTACTTC,CASRAGETQYF
TRBJ2-7,-,TRBV7-8,-,TGTGCCAGCAGCCACTCGGGAACCCCTTACGAGCAGTACTTC,CASSHSGTPYEQYF
TRBJ2-2,-,TRBV29-1,-,TGCAGCGTCTTGTCGGGGGCCGGGGAGCTGTTTTTT,CSVLSGAGELFF
TRBJ2-4,few,TRBV20-1,-,TGCAGTGCTAGGAGACAAACCGGGTCCAAAAACATTCAGTACTTC,CSARRQTGSKNIQYF
TRBJ2-7,-,TRBV20-1,-,TGCAGTGCTCCCCTCGCTAGAGGTCGATACGAGCAGTACTTC,CSAPLARGRYEQYF
TRBJ2-1,few,TRBV20-1,TRBD2,TGCAGTGCTGTACCTTGGACTAGCGGGGGTAGTAGTGAGCAGTTCTTC,CSAVPWTSGGSSEQFF
TRBJ2-3,once,TRBV9,TRBD1,TGTGCCAGCAGTGTCGGGGACAGGGGGCTGACAGATACGCAGTATTTT,CASSVGDRGLTDTQYF
TRBJ2-1,few,TRBV3-1,-,TGTGCCAGCAGCCAAGGGTCGGGGAGCTACAATGAGCAGTTCTTC,CASSQGSGSYNEQFF
TRBJ2-2,-,TRBV9,-,TGTGCCAGCAGCGTAGGTAGCACCGGGGAGCTGTTTTTT,CASSVGSTGELFF
TRBJ2-6,once,TRBV12-3/TRBV12-4,-,TGTGCCAGCAGTTTGGGCAGACTCTCTGGGGCCAACGTCCTGACTTTC,CASSLGRLSGANVLTF
TRBJ2-7,-,TRBV7-3,TRBD1,TGTGCCAGCAGCTTAGACTCCGGGACAGGGGACTACGAGCAGTACTTC,CASSLDSGTGDYEQYF
TRBJ1-6,once,TRBV6-1,TRBD1,TGTGCCGGCAAAGGGGGCAGTTATAATTCACCCCTCCACTTT,CAGKGGSYNSPLHF
TRBJ2-7,-,TRBV20-1,TRBD1,TGCAGTGCTAGACACGACCTGGGACAGGGATACGAGCAGTACTTC,CSARHDLGQGYEQYF
TRBJ1-1,few,TRBV5-6,-,TGTGCCAGCACCCATATCAGGGATCTTAACACTGAAGCTTTCTTT,CASTHIRDLNTEAFF
TRBJ2-7,-,TRBV5-1,-,TGCGCCAGCAGCTTGCCTAGCGTAAACTACGAGCAGTACTTC,CASSLPSVNYEQYF
TRBJ2-3,-,TRBV5-1,-,TGCGCCAGCAGCTTGCGATCCAGCGGTTCCACAGATACGCAGTATTTT,CASSLRSSGSTDTQYF
TRBJ1-5,few,TRBV12-3/TRBV12-4,-,TGTGCCAGCAGTTTAGAGGCGACCCAGCCCCAGCATTTT,CASSLEATQPQHF
TRBJ2-7,-,TRBV20-1,TRBD2,TGCAGTGCTAGAGGACTAGCGGGGGCCTACAATGAGCAGTACTTC,CSARGLAGAYNEQYF
TRBJ2-1,-,TRBV11-2,-,TGTGCCAGCAGCTTACAAGGCATCAATGAGCAGTTCTTC,CASSLQGINEQFF
TRBJ2-3,few,TRBV11-2,-,TGTGCCAGCAGCTTAGATCAGACAATTGGGACGCAGTATTTT,CASSLDQTIGTQYF
TRBJ2-5,-,TRBV20-1,TRBD1,TGCAGTGCCCCGGACAGGGTCGAGGGAGAGACCCAGTACTTC,CSAPDRVEGETQYF
TRBJ2-6,-,TRBV7-2,TRBD1,TGTGCCAGCAGCTTAGCGGGACAGGGCCTCTCTGGGGCCAACGTCCTGACTTTC,CASSLAGQGLSGANVLTF
TRBJ2-3,-,TRBV7-2,TRBD2,TGTGCCAGCAGCTTAGCAGAGAGTGGACTAGGTGGCACAGATACGCAGTATTTT,CASSLAESGLGGTDTQYF